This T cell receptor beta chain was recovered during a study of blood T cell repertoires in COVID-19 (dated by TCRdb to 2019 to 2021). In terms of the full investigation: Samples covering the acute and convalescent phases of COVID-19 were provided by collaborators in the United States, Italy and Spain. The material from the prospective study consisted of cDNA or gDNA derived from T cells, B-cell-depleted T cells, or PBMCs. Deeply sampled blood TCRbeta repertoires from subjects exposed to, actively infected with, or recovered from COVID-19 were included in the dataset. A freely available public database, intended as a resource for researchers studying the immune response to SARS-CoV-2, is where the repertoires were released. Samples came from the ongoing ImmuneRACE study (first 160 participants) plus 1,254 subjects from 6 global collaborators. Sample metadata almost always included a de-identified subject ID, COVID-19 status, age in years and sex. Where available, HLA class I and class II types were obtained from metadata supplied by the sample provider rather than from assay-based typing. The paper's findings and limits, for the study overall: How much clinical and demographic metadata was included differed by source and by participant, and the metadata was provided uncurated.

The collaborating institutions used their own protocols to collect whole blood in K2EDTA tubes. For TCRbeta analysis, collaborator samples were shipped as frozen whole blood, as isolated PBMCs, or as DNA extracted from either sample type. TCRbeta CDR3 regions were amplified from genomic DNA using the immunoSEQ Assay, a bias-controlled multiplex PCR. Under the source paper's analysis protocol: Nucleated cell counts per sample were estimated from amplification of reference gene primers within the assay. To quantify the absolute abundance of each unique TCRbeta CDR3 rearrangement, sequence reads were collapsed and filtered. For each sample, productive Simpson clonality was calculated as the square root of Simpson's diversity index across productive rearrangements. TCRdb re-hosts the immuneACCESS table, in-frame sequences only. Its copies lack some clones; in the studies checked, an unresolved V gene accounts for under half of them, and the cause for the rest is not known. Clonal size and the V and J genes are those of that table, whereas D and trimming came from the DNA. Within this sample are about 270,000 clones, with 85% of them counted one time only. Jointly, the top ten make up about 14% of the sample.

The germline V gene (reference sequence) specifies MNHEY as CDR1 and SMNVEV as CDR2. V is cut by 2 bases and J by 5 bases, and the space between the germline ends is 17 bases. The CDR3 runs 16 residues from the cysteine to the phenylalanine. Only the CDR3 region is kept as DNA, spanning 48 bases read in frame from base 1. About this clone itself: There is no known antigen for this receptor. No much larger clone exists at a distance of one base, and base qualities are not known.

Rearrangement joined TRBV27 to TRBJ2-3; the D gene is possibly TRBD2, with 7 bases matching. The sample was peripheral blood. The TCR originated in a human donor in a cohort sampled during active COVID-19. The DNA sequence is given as TGTGCCAGCAGTTTAAGATCGGGGGGCGTAAAAGATACGCAGTATTTT. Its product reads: CASSLRSGGVKDTQYF.